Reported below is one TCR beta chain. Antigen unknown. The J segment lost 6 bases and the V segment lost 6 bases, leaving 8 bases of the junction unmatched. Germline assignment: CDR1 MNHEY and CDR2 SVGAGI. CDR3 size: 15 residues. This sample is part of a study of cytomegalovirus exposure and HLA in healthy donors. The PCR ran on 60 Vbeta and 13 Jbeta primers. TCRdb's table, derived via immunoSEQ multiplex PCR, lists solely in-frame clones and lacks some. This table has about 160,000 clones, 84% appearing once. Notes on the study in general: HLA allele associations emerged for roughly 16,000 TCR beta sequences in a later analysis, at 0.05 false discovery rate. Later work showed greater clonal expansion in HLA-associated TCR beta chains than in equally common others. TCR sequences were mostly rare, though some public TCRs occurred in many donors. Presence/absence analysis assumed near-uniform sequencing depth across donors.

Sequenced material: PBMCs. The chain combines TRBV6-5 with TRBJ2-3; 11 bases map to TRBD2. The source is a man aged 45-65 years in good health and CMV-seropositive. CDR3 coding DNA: TGTGCCAGCAGATTAGCGGGAGGGCGTTCGGATACGCAGTATTTT. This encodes CASRLAGGRSDTQYF.